This TCR beta chain comes out of a study of PD-1 blockade in classical Hodgkin lymphoma. Regarding the study as a whole: Complete responders possessed baseline diversity comparable to newly diagnosed patients. By C4D1 there was a significant rise in CD4+ TCR diversity but not in CD8+ TCR diversity.

Time point reported: cycle 4 day 1 (C4D1), after less than 7 weeks of nivolumab. Relapse after autologous stem cell transplantation occurred in every patient, and brentuximab vedotin exposure varied. The data were produced by immunoSEQ multiplex PCR, yet TCRdb's version contains in-frame clones alone and is incomplete. Of around 53,000 clones listed, about three quarters were seen once; the top ten hold 12%. Details on this clone: Its specificity is not known.

The receptor comes from a human donor with classical Hodgkin lymphoma. The sample consisted of peripheral blood mononuclear cells (PBMCs), taken before the fourth cycle of nivolumab.

Here the CDR3 reads CASSELRGTHDAGELFF. The CDR3 DNA reads as TGCGCCAGCAGTGAGTTGAGAGGGACCCATGACGCCGGGGAGCTGTTTTTT. The chain is built from TRBV10-2 and TRBJ2-2; D could derive from TRBD1 or TRBD2 (5 bases each). The CDR3 length is 17 residues. Per the germline V gene, CDR1 is WSHSY and CDR2 is SAAADI. The V end was cut by 1 base, the J end by 6 bases, with 18 bases between.